These 23 T cell receptor beta chains came from one sample sequenced in a study of OX40 agonist ivuxolimab in advanced cancers. TCRdb's copy holds only in-frame clones and misses some; the assay was immunoSEQ multiplex PCR. Found here are 78,000 or so clones, around 91% of them singletons; the top ten hold 2.8%. The starting material was CD4+ or CD8+ T cells sorted from blood, obtained in a trial of the OX40 agonist ivuxolimab. The receptors come from an adult with an advanced solid tumor such as melanoma, head and neck, liver or kidney cancer.

This clone was counted once. The chain couples TRBV6-6 to TRBJ2-1; TRBD1 matches at 7 bases. In germline, CDR1 is MNHNY, CDR2 SVGAGI (reference sequence). The length of the CDR3 is 16 residues. With V trimmed by 6 bases and J by 7 bases, 15 bases remained unmatched. In nucleotides, the CDR3 is TGTGCCAGCAGCGGACGAACCGGGACAGTTAGTAATGAGCAGTTCTTC. Residues: CASSGRTGTVSNEQFF.

CDR3 sequence reads: CASSATGPPETQYF. Here the CDR3 DNA reads TGCGCCAGCAGCGCTACAGGGCCTCCCGAGACCCAGTACTTC. V and J are TRBV5-1 and TRBJ2-5, with D perhaps matching TRBD1 (6 bases). Trimming shortened V by 4 bases and J by 5 bases, and 15 bases separated the two germline ends. Germline loops: CDR1 SGHRS, CDR2 YFSETQ. This CDR3 spans 14 amino acids.

This clone was seen once. The chain carries TRBV5-6 and TRBJ2-6; D unclear. The CDR3 has 17 amino acids. V lost 0 bases and J 0 bases, leaving 10 bases between the germline ends. Germline V gene sequence: CDR1 SGHDT, CDR2 YYEEEE. DNA of the CDR3: TGTGCCAGCAGCTTGGCAGGTCCTCGCTCTGGGGCCAACGTCCTGACTTTC. This gives the protein CASSLAGPRSGANVLTF. Variable domain in full (rest from reference TRBV5-6 and TRBJ2-6): DAGVTQSPTHLIKTRGQQVTLRCSPKSGHDTVSWYQQALGQGPQFIFQYYEEEERQRGNFPDRFSGHQFPNYSSELNVNALLLGDSALYLCASSLAGPRSGANVLTFGAGSRLTVL.

The V and J genes are TRBV2 and TRBJ1-6; D may be TRBD1 (6 bases). Germline assignment: CDR1 SNHLY and CDR2 FYNNEI. Between the trimmed V and J ends, which lost 8 bases and 7 bases, there was a span of 21 bases. The CDR3 covers 16 residues. The CDR3 nucleotides read TGTGCCAGCGGGACCTCTATGACAGGCCCCAATTCACCCCTCCACTTT. It translates to CASGTSMTGPNSPLHF.

The V and J genes are TRBV14 and TRBJ2-2; D is unclear. The CDR3 consists of 19 residues. Looked up from germline, CDR1 is SGHDN and CDR2 is FVKESK. The ends were cut back, 1 base at V and 3 bases at J, with 21 bases in the middle. CDR3 DNA: TGTGCCAGCAGCCAAGGCCTTACTTTTCAAAAAAGGGACACCGGGGAGCTGTTTTTT. Translated: CASSQGLTFQKRDTGELFF. The whole variable domain, remainder taken from reference TRBV14 and TRBJ2-2, is EAGVTQFPSHSVIEKGQTVTLRCDPISGHDNLYWYRRVMGKEIKFLLHFVKESKQDESGMPNNRFLAERTGGTYSTLKVQPAELEDSGVYFCASSQGLTFQKRDTGELFFGEGSRLTVL.

The rearrangement links TRBV5-1 to TRBJ2-5; TRBD2 is a possible D gene (6 bases). CDR1 is SGHRS, CDR2 YFSETQ, per germline. V was trimmed by 3 bases and J by 3 bases, leaving 6 bases between them. CDR3 length equals 12 residues. In DNA form, the CDR3 reads TGCGCCAGCAGCTCGGGAGAAGAGACCCAGTACTTC. Amino acid sequence: CASSSGEETQYF.

This chain links TRBV6-1 with TRBJ2-1; 8 positions agree with TRBD2. The CDR3 is 14 residues long. The junction had 3 bases not matched to a gene; V was cut back by 1 base and J by 7 bases. Germline V lookup: CDR1 MNHNS, CDR2 SASEGT. CDR3 DNA sequence: TGTGCCAGCAGTGAAGTAGCGGGGATAAATGAGCAGTTCTTC. Translating it yields CASSEVAGINEQFF.

The J gene is TRBJ2-3, the V gene TRBV6-5, with D perhaps TRBD1 (8 bases). This CDR3 comprises 15 residues. The germline gives CDR1 MNHEY, CDR2 SVGAGI. V dropped 5 bases and J dropped 4 bases, with 16 bases sitting between them. This chain's CDR3 is CASSHRTGRADTQYF. Here the CDR3 DNA reads TGTGCCAGCAGTCACCGGACAGGGAGGGCAGATACGCAGTATTTT.

The chain joins TRBV18 to TRBJ2-1, with D possibly called TRBD1 or TRBD2 (6 bases each). There are 15 residues in the CDR3. The V and J ends lost 2 bases and 5 bases respectively, with 13 bases between them. From germline, CDR1 is KGHSH and CDR2 LQKENI. DNA of the CDR3: TGTGCCAGCTCACCAGACGGAAGGGGGGACAATGAGCAGTTCTTC. It is translated as CASSPDGRGDNEQFF.

The J gene is TRBJ1-5, the V gene TRBV6-6, with 9 bases that match TRBD1. Per the germline V gene, CDR1 is MNHNY and CDR2 is SVGAGI (reference sequence). The V segment lost 6 bases and the J segment 4 bases; nucleotides outside the gene matches: 4. The CDR3 contains 14 residues. The CDR3 DNA reads TGTGCCAGCAGAGAGACAGGGGGAAATCAGCCCCAGCATTTT. Residues: CASRETGGNQPQHF.

This chain links TRBV29-1 with TRBJ2-3, with D possibly being TRBD1 (6 bases). Germline V gene sequence: CDR1 SQVTM, CDR2 ANQGSEA. The germline V and J ends were trimmed by 6 bases and 7 bases, with 14 bases remaining between them. This CDR3 has 12 residues. The CDR3 is CSVGQTQNTQYF. CDR3 coding DNA: TGCAGCGTCGGACAGACTCAGAATACGCAGTATTTT.

This rearrangement joins TRBV18 to TRBJ1-1; 10 nucleotides match TRBD1. CDR1 is KGHSH, CDR2 LQKENI, per germline. The CDR3 has 18 residues. The V segment lost 0 bases and the J segment 3 bases; nucleotides outside the gene matches: 10. The chain's CDR3 is CASSPPRGDRGSDTEAFF. For the CDR3, the DNA is TGTGCCAGCTCACCACCGAGGGGGGACAGGGGTTCGGACACTGAAGCTTTCTTT.

J is TRBJ1-5 and V is TRBV7-8; 7 bases align to TRBD1. Unmatched junction bases numbered 7, after V lost 5 bases and J lost 0 bases. Germline V gene sequence: CDR1 SGHVS, CDR2 FQNEAQ. The CDR3 runs 16 residues. CDR3 nucleotides: TGTGCCAGCAGCCTGGGACAGCTCAATAGCAATCAGCCCCAGCATTTT. This translates into CASSLGQLNSNQPQHF.

V gene TRBV5-6 combines with J gene TRBJ1-2; D is unclear. The CDR3 runs 14 residues. The V gene lost 4 bases and the J gene lost 4 bases, with 14 bases spanning the gap. Germline CDR1 SGHDT, CDR2 YYEEEE. This CDR3 reads CASSPRAGSYGYTF. In DNA, the CDR3 is TGTGCCAGCAGCCCCCGGGCAGGCAGCTATGGCTACACCTTC.

A single count supports this clone. V is TRBV18 and J is TRBJ2-7; D uncertain. CDR3 size: 15 residues. CDR1 is KGHSH and CDR2 is LQKENI in the germline V gene. Trimming pared 3 bases from V and 1 base from J, leaving 13 bases between. The CDR3 DNA follows: TGTGCCAGCTCACCGCAGACTGTCCTGTCCTACGAGCAGTACTTC. Translating it yields CASSPQTVLSYEQYF.

J is TRBJ2-1 and V is TRBV2; either TRBD1 or TRBD2 may supply D (5 bases each). The CDR3 spans 14 residues. CDR1 SNHLY and CDR2 FYNNEI come from the germline V gene. CDR3 sequence: CATVGTLSYNEQFF. The CDR3 DNA reads TGTGCAACCGTTGGGACCCTCTCCTACAATGAGCAGTTCTTC. Combining the CDR3 with reference TRBV2 and TRBJ2-1 gives the whole variable domain EPEVTQTPSHQVTQMGQEVILRCVPISNHLYFYWYRQILGQKVEFLVSFYNNEISEKSEIFDDQFSVERPDGSNFTLKIRSTKLEDSAMYFCATVGTLSYNEQFFGPGTRLTVL.

The rearrangement uses TRBV11-2 and TRBJ2-7; tentative D call: TRBD1 (6 bases). Trimming shortened V by 7 bases and J by 6 bases, and 16 bases separated the two germline ends. The germline V gene encodes CDR1 SGHAT and CDR2 FQNNGV. CDR3 size: 13 residues. The CDR3 protein is CASTPRGQGEQYF. For the CDR3, the DNA is TGTGCCAGCACCCCGAGGGGACAAGGCGAGCAGTACTTC.

This sequence joins TRBV2 and TRBJ1-2; perhaps TRBD1 as D (5 bases). The CDR3 has 14 residues. Trimming left V 0 bases short and J 7 bases short, with 12 bases between. The germline CDR1 and CDR2 sequences are SNHLY and FYNNEI. The CDR3 DNA reads as TGTGCCAGCAGTGAAGCGGGTCAGGGCCCTGGCTACACCTTC. Its protein product is CASSEAGQGPGYTF.

The CDR3 sequence: CASSPGGTGTDTQYF. CDR3 nucleotides: TGTGCCAGCAGCCCAGGAGGGACCGGCACAGATACGCAGTATTTT. This chain uses TRBV7-9 with TRBJ2-3; tentatively, D is TRBD2 (6 bases). CDR1 SEHNR and CDR2 FQNEAQ come from the germline V gene (reference sequence). The CDR3 is 15 residues long. Trimming left V 5 bases short and J 1 base short, with 13 bases between.

The chain employs TRBV19 and TRBJ1-1; maybe TRBD1 (6 bases). This CDR3 has 16 amino acids. Germline CDR1 and CDR2: LNHDA and SQIVND (reference sequence). V shed 2 bases and J shed 1 base, with 14 bases lying between them. The CDR3 DNA is TGTGCCAGTAGTATATCACCGGGACACCCGAACACTGAAGCTTTCTTT. As protein: CASSISPGHPNTEAFF.

This chain links TRBV10-2 with TRBJ2-2; 11 bases align to TRBD1. V was clipped by 6 bases and J by 4 bases; unmatched bases: 7. CDR1 is WSHSY, CDR2 SAAADI, per germline. The CDR3 length is 16 residues. The CDR3, as DNA: TGCGCCAGCAGCCAATGGACAGGGGGCGGCACCGGGGAGCTGTTTTTT. Amino acid sequence: CASSQWTGGGTGELFF.

To note about this clone: Distinct nucleotide sequences in the sample also encode this CDR3. The chain has TRBV11-3 and TRBJ1-2, with TRBD1 identical over 9 bases. With 6 bases clipped from V and 5 bases from J, the junction kept 4 bases outside the gene matches. This CDR3 comprises 13 residues. Germline loops: CDR1 SGHNT, CDR2 YENEEA. CDR3 in DNA: TGTGCCAGCAGTTCGGGACAGGGTTATGGCTACACCTTC. This gives the protein CASSSGQGYGYTF.

The chain has TRBV9 and TRBJ2-2; TRBD1 might be the D (6 bases). The V and J ends lost 2 bases and 1 base respectively, with 12 bases between them. Germline V CDR1 and CDR2: SGDLS, YYNGEE. This CDR3 is built from 16 residues. CDR3 protein: CASSVTGTQNTGELFF. The CDR3 DNA reads TGTGCCAGCAGCGTCACCGGGACACAGAACACCGGGGAGCTGTTTTTT.